These 24 T cell receptor beta chains share one sample of origin, sequenced in a study of blood T cell repertoires in COVID-19 (dated by TCRdb to 2020 to 2022). The method behind the library was the immunoSEQ multiplex PCR assay. The table was pulled from immuneACCESS by TCRdb, which kept in-frame rearrangements only. Such tables lose some clones; where checked, under half of the loss comes from unresolved V genes, and the rest has no known cause. The sample table contains roughly 300,000 clones; only one count was recorded for around 85% of them. The ten largest clones take up around 1.6% of the sample. Input material: peripheral blood. These receptors were taken from a human donor with COVID-19, enrolled during active disease. The donor label of this sample is uncertain.

The chain couples TRBV9 to TRBJ2-6; TRBD1 agrees at 8 bases. CDR1 is SGDLS, CDR2 YYNGEE, per germline. CDR3 length: 17 amino acids. After removal of 4 bases from V and 0 bases from J, the junction contained 6 bases not matched to a gene. CDR3 amino acids: CASSTGQGTSGANVLTF. The CDR3 nucleotides read TGTGCCAGCAGCACAGGACAGGGCACCTCTGGGGCCAACGTCCTGACTTTC.

This clone was detected only once. V gene TRBV10-1 combines with J gene TRBJ2-2; D may be TRBD2 (6 bases). Germline CDR1 reads WNHNN; CDR2 reads SYGVQD (reference sequence). This CDR3 spans 16 amino acids. The V and J ends lost 0 bases and 2 bases respectively, with 10 bases between them. CDR3 bases: TGCGCCAGCAGTGAGTCGGCGGGGTCCAACACCGGGGAGCTGTTTTTT. Protein sequence: CASSESAGSNTGELFF.

The table lists this clone with a count of one. J is TRBJ1-1 and V is TRBV5-1, with D perhaps matching TRBD1 (6 bases). V dropped 4 bases and J dropped 5 bases, with 15 bases sitting between them. The V gene's germline CDR1 is SGHRS and CDR2 YFSETQ. The CDR3 has 14 amino acids. The DNA of the CDR3 is TGCGCCAGCAGCCTGGGACATCGGGAGACTGAAGCTTTCTTT. It translates to CASSLGHRETEAFF.

The chain has TRBV24-1 and TRBJ2-1, with TRBD2 as a possible D gene (5 bases). The V gene's germline CDR1 is KGHDR and CDR2 SFDVKD. V was cut by 5 bases and J by 4 bases, with 26 bases left in between. The CDR3 consists of 19 residues. The CDR3 nucleotides read TGTGCCACCAGTGGCGTCGGGATTGGAGTAGCCTTAGGTTACAATGAGCAGTTCTTC. It specifies CATSGVGIGVALGYNEQFF.

The rearrangement links TRBV6-5 to TRBJ1-2; D gene unclear. This CDR3 is 12 amino acids long. Between the trimmed V and J ends, which lost 10 bases and 6 bases, there was a span of 15 bases. In germline, CDR1 is MNHEY, CDR2 SVGAGI. The DNA of the CDR3 is TGTGCCACGAACGGGGTTTACGATGGCTACACCTTC. This encodes CATNGVYDGYTF.

This clone showed up just a few times. The chain uses TRBV10-3 and TRBJ2-7; 9 bases are shared with TRBD2. CDR1 and CDR2 from the germline V gene are ENHRY and SYGVKD. The CDR3 has 14 residues. V trimming: 3 bases; J trimming: 2 bases; junction bases outside the gene matches: 2. CDR3 loop: CAISDAGGPYEQYF. Here the CDR3 DNA reads TGTGCCATCAGTGATGCGGGAGGGCCCTACGAGCAGTACTTC.

V and J are TRBV27 and TRBJ2-3; no definite D call. V was clipped by 1 base and J by 0 bases, with 11 bases between them. Germline CDR1 and CDR2: MNHEY and SMNVEV (reference sequence). The CDR3 covers 16 residues. The CDR3 spells CASSLLAVASTDTQYF. In nucleotides, the CDR3 is TGTGCCAGCAGTTTATTAGCTGTAGCTAGCACAGATACGCAGTATTTT.

This clone appeared once. The CDR3 region is CASSALGGAGSTEAFF. DNA of the CDR3: TGTGCCAGCAGTGCCCTAGGGGGGGCGGGTTCCACTGAAGCTTTCTTT. This chain connects TRBV28 to TRBJ1-1; D is possibly TRBD1 (6 bases). Germline V gives CDR1 MDHEN, CDR2 SYDVKM. The CDR3 is made up of 16 amino acids. The germline V and J ends were trimmed by 5 bases and 4 bases, with 20 bases remaining between them.

This clone was seen repeatedly, ten times or more. The gene calls are TRBV28 and TRBJ2-3, with 7 positions matching TRBD1. V was clipped by 5 bases and J by 5 bases; unmatched bases: 10. There are 15 residues in the CDR3. CDR1 and CDR2 from the germline V gene are MDHEN and SYDVKM. The CDR3 reads CASSLTRGSEDTQYF. The CDR3 DNA reads as TGTGCCAGCAGTCTGACCAGGGGGTCGGAAGATACGCAGTATTTT. The whole variable domain, remainder taken from reference TRBV28 and TRBJ2-3, is DVKVTQSSRYLVKRTGEKVFLECVQDMDHENMFWYRQDPGLGLRLIYFSYDVKMKEKGDIPEGYSVSREKKERFSLILESASTNQTSMYLCASSLTRGSEDTQYFGPGTRLTVL.

The chain combines TRBV12-3 or TRBV12-4 with TRBJ1-5; no clear D gene. V lost 1 base and J 8 bases, leaving 9 bases between the germline ends. The CDR3 contains 13 residues. CDR3 amino acids: CASSLGGLEPQHF. For the CDR3, the DNA is TGTGCCAGCAGTTTAGGTGGGCTTGAGCCCCAGCATTTT.

This chain uses TRBV2 with TRBJ1-2; D call uncertain. Germline loops: CDR1 SNHLY, CDR2 FYNNEI. V was cut by 3 bases and J by 8 bases, with 4 bases left in between. The CDR3 contains 10 residues. CDR3 sequence reads: CASSEEGYTF. The CDR3 DNA is TGTGCCAGCAGTGAGGAGGGCTACACCTTC.

The chain recombines TRBV2 with TRBJ2-1, with 13 positions matching TRBD2. This CDR3 has 16 amino acids. Losses at the gene ends were 7 bases for V and 5 bases for J; bases not matched to a gene: 8. The V gene's germline CDR1 is SNHLY and CDR2 FYNNEI. The CDR3 DNA follows: TGTGCCAGCACCCCATGGGGGACTAGCGGGAACAATGAGCAGTTCTTC. This encodes CASTPWGTSGNNEQFF.

The genes are TRBV5-3 and TRBJ2-7; maybe TRBD2 (5 bases). TRBV5-3 belongs to the ORF category, with a function that is uncertain. The CDR3 totals 14 residues. V was shortened by 4 bases and J by 6 bases, with 17 bases between the two germline ends. The CDR3 coding sequence is TGTGCCAGAAGCCGAGCCACACTAGTTACCGAGCAGTACTTC. This sequence encodes CARSRATLVTEQYF.

This rearrangement joins TRBV5-1 to TRBJ2-2; the D is unclear. CDR1 is SGHRS, CDR2 YFSETQ, per germline. V gave up 1 base and J gave up 5 bases, with 21 bases separating them. The CDR3 loop spans 18 amino acids. CDR3 DNA sequence: TGCGCCAGCAGCTTGACGGCACTTTCAACTCTGAGGACCGGGGAGCTGTTTTTT. Protein: CASSLTALSTLRTGELFF.

V and J are TRBV2 and TRBJ2-3, with a possible D match to TRBD2 (6 bases). The CDR3 contains 15 residues. CDR1 SNHLY and CDR2 FYNNEI come from the germline V gene. Trimming took off 5 bases at V and 3 bases at J, with 15 bases between the two ends. CDR3 bases: TGTGCCAGCAGTCGCCTTCGCGGGGAAACAGATACGCAGTATTTT. It specifies CASSRLRGETDTQYF.

DNA for the CDR3: TGCGCCAGCAGCTTATCAGGGTTACACTCCTACGAGCAGTACTTC. It encodes CASSLSGLHSYEQYF. The chain recombines TRBV5-1 with TRBJ2-7; D is possibly TRBD1 (5 bases). V was clipped by 2 bases and J by 0 bases, with 12 bases between them. The CDR3 extends over 15 amino acids. CDR1 and CDR2 (germline): SGHRS, YFSETQ.

This sequence joins TRBV14 and TRBJ1-2; the match to TRBD1 covers 8 bases. The CDR3 loop spans 17 amino acids. Germline V gene sequence: CDR1 SGHDN, CDR2 FVKESK. Trimming at V came to 1 base and at J to 0 bases, leaving 7 bases not matched to a gene. DNA for the CDR3: TGTGCCAGCAGCCAAGCCGGGACAGGAAGCCCTAACTATGGCTACACCTTC. The encoded protein is CASSQAGTGSPNYGYTF.

J is TRBJ2-2 and V is TRBV7-9, with D possibly being TRBD1 (5 bases). V lost 5 bases and J 4 bases, leaving 11 bases between the germline ends. Germline loops: CDR1 SEHNR, CDR2 FQNEAQ (reference sequence). The CDR3 spans 14 residues. In nucleotides, the CDR3 is TGTGCCAGCAGCCTCTGGGGCCGCACCGGGGAGCTGTTTTTT. Residues: CASSLWGRTGELFF.

The V gene is TRBV5-1, the J gene TRBJ2-7, with 8 bases lining up with TRBD1. Germline CDR1 reads SGHRS; CDR2 reads YFSETQ. This CDR3 spans 15 amino acids. Trimming at V came to 4 bases and at J to 4 bases, leaving 10 bases not matched to a gene. In nucleotides, the CDR3 is TGCGCCAGCAGCCCCACGCAGGGGGCAGGGTACGAGCAGTACTTC. It is translated as CASSPTQGAGYEQYF.

This clone was observed a single time. The chain recombines TRBV21-1 with TRBJ1-5; TRBD1 was called by the table and not checked on the DNA. TRBV21-1 is a documented pseudogene. This CDR3 region has 17 residues. CDR3: CASSKYRGQDSNQPQHF. DNA of the CDR3: TGTGCCAGCAGCAAGTACCGGGGACAGGATAGCAATCAGCCCCAGCATTTT.

This clone was detected only once. The chain carries TRBV2 and TRBJ1-2; 8 bases agree with TRBD1. With 1 base clipped from V and 7 bases from J, the junction kept 5 bases outside the gene matches. This CDR3 comprises 14 residues. The germline CDR1 and CDR2 sequences are SNHLY and FYNNEI. The CDR3 sequence is CASSEGTGRPGYTF. The DNA of the CDR3 is TGTGCCAGCAGTGAAGGGACAGGGCGGCCTGGCTACACCTTC.

The chain employs TRBV2 and TRBJ2-3, with 10 bases aligning to TRBD2. Germline assignment: CDR1 SNHLY and CDR2 FYNNEI. With V trimmed by 2 bases and J by 5 bases, 10 bases remained unmatched. The CDR3 is 17 amino acids. The CDR3 here is CASSESILAGARDTQYF. DNA of the CDR3: TGTGCCAGCAGTGAATCTATCCTAGCGGGAGCGCGAGATACGCAGTATTTT.

This clone has a single count. This rearrangement joins TRBV3-1 (or the pseudogene TRBV3-2) to TRBJ1-1; D not certain. Between the trimmed V and J ends, which lost 0 bases and 8 bases, there was a span of 10 bases. The CDR3 contains 13 residues. From germline, CDR1 is LGHDT and CDR2 YNNKEL (reference sequence). The CDR3 DNA reads as TGTGCCAGCAGCCAAGACCCCCAACAGGAAGCTTTCTTT. It specifies CASSQDPQQEAFF.

CDR3 sequence: CASSKDREYGYTF. The CDR3 DNA reads TGTGCCAGCAGCAAGGACAGGGAGTATGGCTACACCTTC. V usage is TRBV5-4 and J usage is TRBJ1-2; 8 positions match TRBD1. The CDR3 is 13 residues long. With V trimmed by 4 bases and J by 5 bases, 4 bases remained unmatched. Germline V gene lookup returns CDR1 SGHNT and CDR2 YYREEE (reference sequence).